Presented here are 26 T cell receptor beta chains from one specimen sequenced in a study of CD8 T cells in ankylosing spondylitis. Points from the study as a whole: Characteristic of ankylosing spondylitis blood, it appeared, was a TCR beta motif comprising roughly 8 highly homologous variants.

In TCRdb, the 5' RACE reads were re-called with MiXCR into one record per CDR3 protein. The sample has approximately 500,000 distinct CDR3 sequences, over 9.5% seen once. The antigens for these receptors are not known. The sample was blood, either unsorted or a sorted T cell fraction (not recorded which). The receptors come from a male donor with ankylosing spondylitis.

The rearrangement joins TRBV21-1 to TRBJ2-4; TRBD1 was called by the table and not checked on the DNA. TRBV21-1 is annotated as a pseudogene. This CDR3 contains 16 residues. CDR3 protein: CASSKEGEIAKNIQYF. Here the CDR3 DNA reads TGTGCCAGCAGCAAAGAGGGCGAGATAGCCAAAAACATTCAGTACTTC.

This clonotype was recorded at least ten times. In DNA, the CDR3 is TGTGCCAGCAGTTTGACCCTGGGGAAAGGCAATGAGCAGTTCTTC. It yields the protein CASSLTLGKGNEQFF. The chain employs TRBV12-3 or TRBV12-4 and TRBJ2-1; D uncertain. The CDR3 runs 15 residues. V was trimmed by 3 bases and J by 6 bases, leaving 15 bases between them.

This clonotype has a handful of counts. V is TRBV5-4 and J is TRBJ1-2, with D maybe TRBD1 (5 bases). Per the germline V gene, CDR1 is SGHNT and CDR2 is YYREEE (reference sequence). The CDR3 has 13 residues. Trimming stripped 4 bases from V and 8 bases from J, with 15 bases between. CDR3 sequence (DNA): TGTGCCAGCAGCCTTGGCGGGACGGGAGGCTACACCTTC. This codes for CASSLGGTGGYTF.

This clonotype was seen more than once but under ten times. This chain uses TRBV3-1 with TRBJ2-5; weak D call: TRBD2 (5 bases). The CDR3 is 19 amino acids. Trimming removed 6 bases at V and 1 base at J, with 27 bases between. Germline lookup yields CDR1 LGHDT and CDR2 YNNKEL (reference sequence). CDR3 in DNA: TGTGCCAGCAGTCCCAACCCCCGGTACTTCACTGGAGGCCAAGAGACCCAGTACTTC. Amino acids: CASSPNPRYFTGGQETQYF.

CDR3 amino acids: CASSFGRTLVPDTQYF. CDR3 DNA sequence: TGTGCCAGCAGTTTCGGACGGACTTTAGTCCCAGATACGCAGTATTTT. This chain connects TRBV3-1 to TRBJ2-3, with D possibly TRBD2 on 5 matching bases. Germline V CDR1 and CDR2: LGHDT, YNNKEL (reference sequence). The CDR3 extends over 16 amino acids. V was pared by 6 bases and J by 4 bases, with 20 bases between.

The chain is built from TRBV20-1 and TRBJ2-7; 13 nucleotides agree with TRBD2. Germline values: CDR1 DFQATT, CDR2 SNEGSKA (reference sequence). Unmatched junction bases numbered 6, after V lost 7 bases and J lost 6 bases. CDR3 size: 13 residues. This chain's CDR3 is CSVWTSGSSEQYF. CDR3 bases: TGCAGTGTTTGGACTAGCGGGAGTTCCGAGCAGTACTTC.

The V call is TRBV20-1, the J call TRBJ2-1; D is perhaps TRBD2 (6 bases). V was trimmed by 4 bases and J by 10 bases, leaving 23 bases between them. The CDR3 spans 15 residues. The germline gives CDR1 DFQATT, CDR2 SNEGSKA (reference sequence). CDR3 DNA sequence: TGCAGTGCTATAAGGACTCGCGGAGGGTTTGGGGAGCAGTTCTTC. Protein product: CSAIRTRGGFGEQFF.

This clonotype was counted a few times. CDR3 coding DNA: TGTGCCAGCAGCCGGGACCATGGCTACACCTTC. As protein: CASSRDHGYTF. The rearrangement uses TRBV2 and TRBJ1-2; D is perhaps TRBD1 (5 bases). The CDR3 extends over 11 amino acids. CDR1 and CDR2 (germline): SNHLY, FYNNEI. Trimming cost V 6 bases and J 6 bases, with 8 bases left between them.

This clonotype was found a few times. This rearrangement joins TRBV2 to TRBJ2-7; 13 positions agree with TRBD2. V was clipped by 6 bases and J by 7 bases; unmatched bases: 9. Germline V CDR1 and CDR2: SNHLY, FYNNEI. The CDR3 has 15 residues. The CDR3 protein is CASRELAGGPGEQYF. Here the CDR3 DNA reads TGTGCCAGCAGGGAACTAGCGGGAGGGCCGGGTGAGCAGTACTTC.

The V gene is TRBV3-1, the J gene TRBJ2-1; D possibly corresponds to TRBD2 (5 bases). Germline V lookup: CDR1 LGHDT, CDR2 YNNKEL (reference sequence). The CDR3 is 17 amino acids. V gave up 0 bases and J gave up 8 bases, with 20 bases separating them. The CDR3 protein is CASSQDPDGNIGHEQFF. The CDR3 bases are TGTGCCAGCAGCCAAGATCCCGACGGGAATATTGGGCATGAGCAGTTCTTC.

This rearrangement joins TRBV7-8 to TRBJ2-7; TRBD2 matches 10 bases. Trimming cost V 4 bases and J 3 bases; bases outside gene matches: 9. From germline, CDR1 is SGHVS and CDR2 FQNEAQ. The CDR3 runs 16 residues. CDR3 coding DNA: TGTGCCAGCAGCTCCCAAAATAGCGGGGGGATCTACGAGCAGTACTTC. Translation gives CASSSQNSGGIYEQYF.

This clonotype was seen many times. This chain links TRBV12-3 or TRBV12-4 with TRBJ1-1; the D gene is possibly TRBD1 (5 bases). The CDR3 contains 15 residues. Trimming cost V 7 bases and J 8 bases, with 23 bases left between them. In DNA, the CDR3 is TGTGCCAGCACCCTCTCGGGACCCTCGCTTCGGGAAGCTTTCTTT. Translating it yields CASTLSGPSLREAFF.

This clonotype was observed a handful of times. The V gene is TRBV20-1, the J gene TRBJ2-7, with D uncertain. CDR3 length equals 15 residues. V shed 0 bases and J shed 0 bases, with 12 bases lying between them. Germline CDR1 reads DFQATT; CDR2 reads SNEGSKA (reference sequence). Here the CDR3 reads CSARDPQVSSYEQYV. The CDR3 nucleotides are TGCAGTGCTAGAGATCCCCAGGTCAGCTCCTACGAGCAGTACGTC.

V usage is TRBV20-1 and J usage is TRBJ1-5; D not resolved. This CDR3 contains 13 residues. V gave up 1 base and J gave up 5 bases, with 9 bases separating them. The germline gives CDR1 DFQATT, CDR2 SNEGSKA (reference sequence). The CDR3 DNA reads TGCAGTGCTAGAGGGGGAGAGGATCAGCCCCAGCATTTT. As protein: CSARGGEDQPQHF.

This clonotype appeared a few times. The chain has TRBV6-1 and TRBJ2-7, with D unclear. The germline V gene has CDR1 MNHNS and CDR2 SASEGT. The CDR3 contains 11 residues. The ends were cut back, 6 bases at V and 3 bases at J, with 6 bases in the middle. CDR3 coding DNA: TGTGCCAGCAGACTGGGCTACGAGCAGTACGTC. It encodes CASRLGYEQYV.

J is TRBJ2-3 and V is TRBV7-9, with a possible D match to TRBD2 (6 bases). This CDR3 is built from 14 residues. CDR1 SEHNR and CDR2 FQNEAQ come from the germline V gene (reference sequence). The V gene lost 8 bases and the J gene lost 0 bases, with 12 bases spanning the gap. The CDR3 sequence is CASLPGLSTDTQYF. The CDR3 coding sequence is TGTGCCAGCCTTCCCGGACTAAGCACAGATACGCAGTATTTT.

The chain uses TRBV5-6 and TRBJ2-7; possibly TRBD1 for D (6 bases). This CDR3 contains 16 residues. Trimming pared 4 bases from V and 0 bases from J, leaving 17 bases between. Germline V gives CDR1 SGHDT, CDR2 YYEEEE. CDR3 DNA: TGTGCCAGCAGCGGGACCTCCGGGACACCCTCCTACGAGCAGTACGTC. Amino acid sequence: CASSGTSGTPSYEQYV.

The V gene is TRBV20-1, the J gene TRBJ2-2, with TRBD1 identical over 7 bases. Looked up from germline, CDR1 is DFQATT and CDR2 is SNEGSKA (reference sequence). The V and J ends lost 6 bases and 2 bases, in that order; junction bases with no gene match: 6. There are 14 residues in the CDR3. The CDR3 DNA follows: TGCAGTGCCAGGGGACAGATTAACACCGGGGAGCTGTTTTTT. Translating it yields CSARGQINTGELFF.

This chain connects TRBV20-1 to TRBJ1-5; 10 positions match TRBD1. The V gene's germline CDR1 is DFQATT and CDR2 SNEGSKA (reference sequence). The V segment lost 5 bases and the J segment 8 bases; nucleotides outside the gene matches: 12. CDR3 length equals 15 residues. The CDR3 here is CSAPAGTGVWEPQHF. For the CDR3, the DNA is TGCAGTGCTCCTGCCGGGACAGGGGTTTGGGAGCCCCAGCATTTT.

The V call is TRBV4-1, the J call TRBJ1-1, with a possible D match to TRBD1 (5 bases). The CDR3 is 14 residues long. V lost 7 bases, J lost 5 bases, and 17 bases lay in between. Per the germline V gene, CDR1 is MGHRA and CDR2 is YSYEKL. This CDR3 is CASTPEEGRTEAFF. The CDR3 region has the DNA TGCGCCAGCACCCCGGAGGAGGGGAGGACTGAAGCTTTCTTT.

Only a few counts were recorded for this clonotype. J is TRBJ2-2 and V is TRBV5-1, with D tentatively TRBD2 (5 bases). The CDR3 is 12 amino acids. Deletions cut 6 bases from V and 9 bases from J, with 12 bases between. Germline V gives CDR1 SGHRS, CDR2 YFSETQ. CDR3 loop: CASISGSRELFF. CDR3 in DNA: TGCGCCAGCATCTCGGGGTCCAGGGAGCTGTTTTTT. Complete variable domain (other parts from reference TRBV5-1 and TRBJ2-2): KAGVTQTPRYLIKTRGQQVTLSCSPISGHRSVSWYQQTPGQGLQFLFEYFSETQRNKGNFPGRFSGRQFSNSRSEMNVSTLELGDSALYLCASISGSRELFFGEGSRLTVL.

The chain recombines TRBV21-1 with TRBJ1-1. TRBV21-1 is assigned pseudogene status. The CDR3 extends over 15 amino acids. The CDR3 protein is CASRPGMGVVTEAFF. CDR3 coding DNA: TGTGCCAGCAGACCAGGGATGGGAGTAGTCACTGAAGCTTTCTTT.

The table lists this clonotype with a few counts. The V and J genes are TRBV7-9 and TRBJ2-1; 11 nucleotides align to TRBD2. The CDR3 contains 15 residues. CDR1 and CDR2 from the germline V gene are SEHNR and FQNEAQ (reference sequence). After removal of 3 bases from V and 5 bases from J, the junction contained 3 bases not matched to a gene. The CDR3 loop is CASSLLTSGNNEQFF. In DNA, the CDR3 is TGTGCCAGCAGCTTGCTGACTAGCGGGAACAATGAGCAGTTCTTC.

In its sample, this clonotype was seen a few times. This chain connects TRBV11-2 to TRBJ2-1; 11 bases match TRBD2. CDR3 size: 21 residues. Germline assignment: CDR1 SGHAT and CDR2 FQNNGV. The V segment lost 5 bases and the J segment 1 base; nucleotides outside the gene matches: 19. The CDR3 loop is CASSPRPGLAGIIRSYNEQFF. Written as DNA, the CDR3 is TGTGCCAGCAGCCCCCGACCCGGACTAGCGGGTATTATTAGGTCCTACAATGAGCAGTTCTTC.

V and J are TRBV20-1 and TRBJ1-6; D perhaps matches TRBD1 (5 bases). Germline loops: CDR1 DFQATT, CDR2 SNEGSKA (reference sequence). V shed 4 bases and J shed 3 bases, with 13 bases lying between them. This CDR3 contains 15 residues. This CDR3 reads CSAKRDLNYNSPLHF. The DNA for the CDR3 is TGCAGTGCTAAACGGGACTTAAACTATAATTCACCCCTCCACTTT.

Details on this clonotype: A much more abundant neighbour one base away suggests this may be a read error. V and J are TRBV11-2 and TRBJ1-1; maybe TRBD1 (6 bases). V shed 7 bases and J shed 0 bases, with 9 bases lying between them. CDR1 is SGHAT and CDR2 is FQNNGV in the germline V gene. The CDR3 loop spans 13 amino acids. The chain's CDR3 is CASTRGMNTEAFF. The CDR3 nucleotides are TGTGCCAGCACAAGGGGGATGAACACTGAAGCTTTCTTT.